A selection of T cell receptor beta chains follows, all from one sample in a study of cytomegalovirus exposure and HLA in healthy donors. Clones were sequenced by immunoSEQ multiplex PCR, and TCRdb holds only the in-frame ones, with some missing. Of approximately 160,000 clones detected, 70% to 90% appear once; the ten largest clones hold 2% to 2.5%. Sequences were obtained from PBMCs. The receptors were sampled from a man younger than 45 in good health and CMV-seropositive. Each CDR3 is given with its conserved first and last residue. D genes are given only for firm matches. For some rows the clone size is stated as once, few or many, or as a class when expanded; others skip it.

CDR3	DNA	D	size	J	V
CASSPEIRVTDTQYF	TGTGCCAGCTCACCCGAGATCAGGGTTACAGATACGCAGTATTTT	NA	NA	TRBJ2-3	TRBV18
CASSPGQGPNSPLHF	TGTGCCAGCAGTCCCGGACAGGGTCCTAATTCACCCCTCCACTTT	TRBD1	NA	TRBJ1-6	TRBV2
CASSRRLAGGPTDTQYF	TGCGCCAGCAGCCGGCGACTAGCGGGGGGCCCCACAGATACGCAGTATTTT	TRBD2	NA	TRBJ2-3	TRBV4-3
CASSVGTGGHSGANVLTF	TGTGCCAGCAGCGTGGGGACAGGGGGCCACTCTGGGGCCAACGTCCTGACTTTC	TRBD1	NA	TRBJ2-6	TRBV11-2
CASSSGQGRGYTF	TGTGCCAGCAGTTCGGGACAGGGAAGGGGCTACACCTTC	TRBD1	NA	TRBJ1-2	TRBV27
CSVEGQGNGYTF	TGCAGCGTTGAGGGACAGGGGAATGGCTACACCTTC	TRBD1	NA	TRBJ1-2	TRBV29-1
CASSSRGLAEAFF	TGTGCCAGCAGCTCCCGGGGACTCGCTGAAGCTTTCTTT	NA	NA	TRBJ1-1	TRBV7-2
CASSLVSGVEETQYF	TGTGCCAGCAGCTTAGTAAGCGGGGTGGAGGAGACCCAGTACTTC	TRBD2	NA	TRBJ2-5	TRBV7-2
CASSGPGQSSEQYF	TGTGCCAGCAGCGGCCCGGGACAGTCGAGCGAGCAGTACTTC	TRBD1	NA	TRBJ2-7	TRBV7-8
CASSLSPGGTGQPQHF	TGTGCCAGCAGCTTATCCCCAGGGGGCACGGGTCAGCCCCAGCATTTT	TRBD1	NA	TRBJ1-5	TRBV7-2
CASSSGRGYGYTF	TGTGCCAGCAGTTCTGGCAGGGGCTATGGCTACACCTTC	NA	once	TRBJ1-2	TRBV27
CAVGGLPSVRELFF	TGTGCCGTCGGCGGGCTACCCTCGGTGCGGGAGCTGTTTTTT	NA	NA	TRBJ2-2	TRBV28
CASSESPRYSNQPQHF	TGTGCCAGCAGTGAATCGCCGAGGTATAGCAATCAGCCCCAGCATTTT	NA	NA	TRBJ1-5	TRBV6-1
CASSVGGGGRNEQFF	TGTGCCAGCAGCGTAGGAGGGGGCGGTCGGAATGAGCAGTTCTTC	TRBD1	NA	TRBJ2-1	TRBV9
CASSRGQGGEQYF	TGTGCCAGCTCACGGGGACAGGGAGGCGAGCAGTACTTC	TRBD1	NA	TRBJ2-7	TRBV18
CASSPGTASNQPQHF	TGCGCCAGCAGCCCCGGGACAGCGAGCAATCAGCCCCAGCATTTT	TRBD1	few	TRBJ1-5	TRBV4-3
CASSQGRTLRDTQYF	TGTGCCAGCAGCCAAGGCCGGACTCTCCGAGATACGCAGTATTTT	NA	NA	TRBJ2-3	TRBV4-2
CASSEVAGATYNEQFF	TGTGCCAGCAGCGAAGTGGCGGGGGCGACCTACAATGAGCAGTTCTTC	NA	NA	TRBJ2-1	TRBV14
CASSPDRAARFGAQHF	TGTGCCAGTAGTCCAGACAGGGCAGCCCGTTTTGGGGCCCAGCATTTT	TRBD1	once	TRBJ1-5	TRBV19
CASSQPSGGSTDTQYF	TGCGCCAGCAGCCAACCTAGCGGGGGTAGCACAGATACGCAGTATTTT	TRBD2	NA	TRBJ2-3	TRBV4-3
CASSLDAQVALHF	TGTGCCAGCAGCTTAGATGCTCAGGTGGCCCTCCACTTT	NA	NA	TRBJ1-6	TRBV7-2
CASSQLPGQFSNQPQHF	TGCGCCAGCAGCCAACTCCCTGGACAGTTTAGCAATCAGCCCCAGCATTTT	NA	NA	TRBJ1-5	TRBV4-1
CASSFGEGRSGANVLTF	TGTGCCAGCAGTTTCGGGGAGGGTAGAAGTGGGGCCAACGTCCTGACTTTC	TRBD2	NA	TRBJ2-6	TRBV27
CASSQESKRNTEAFF	TGTGCCAGCAGCCAAGAGAGCAAGAGGAACACTGAAGCTTTCTTT	NA	NA	TRBJ1-1	TRBV4-2
CASSYGQGNTEAFF	TGTGCCAGCAGTTACGGACAGGGGAACACTGAAGCTTTCTTT	TRBD1	NA	TRBJ1-1	TRBV27
CASSPRTGGTGNTIYF	TGTGCCAGCTCACCACGGACAGGGGGGACTGGAAACACCATATATTTT	TRBD1	NA	TRBJ1-3	TRBV18
CASSLAGALITSGKYF	TGTGCCAGCAGCTTAGCGGGGGCCCTCATAACCTCTGGAAAGTACTTC	NA	NA	TRBJ2-7	TRBV7-9
CASRPQGAPAYF	TGTGCCAGCAGACCACAGGGTGCCCCTGCGTACTTC	NA	few	TRBJ2-7	TRBV6-6
CASSQDRGDRSSGYTF	TGCGCCAGCAGCCAAGATAGGGGAGACAGGTCGTCGGGCTACACCTTC	NA	NA	TRBJ1-2	TRBV4-3
CASSPPVGGPSTDTQYF	TGTGCCAGCTCACCCCCTGTGGGGGGGCCTAGCACAGATACGCAGTATTTT	NA	NA	TRBJ2-3	TRBV18
CAWEGSMNTEAFF	TGTGCCTGGGAGGGTTCCATGAACACTGAAGCTTTCTTT	NA	NA	TRBJ1-1	TRBV30
CASSLSGQGGQETQYF	TGCGCCAGCAGCTTATCAGGACAGGGCGGCCAAGAGACCCAGTACTTC	TRBD1	NA	TRBJ2-5	TRBV5-1
CATSRGRVMSSNTEAFF	TGTGCCACCAGCAGAGGCAGGGTGATGAGTTCGAACACTGAAGCTTTCTTT	NA	NA	TRBJ1-1	TRBV15
CASSGGTVDSGANVLTF	TGTGCCAGCAGCGGCGGGACGGTAGACTCTGGGGCCAACGTCCTGACTTTC	NA	many	TRBJ2-6	TRBV5-5
CASSPDRYVSYEQYF	TGCGCCAGCAGCCCGGACAGGTATGTTTCCTACGAGCAGTACTTC	TRBD1	NA	TRBJ2-7	TRBV4-1
CSVDGTGGTEAFF	TGCAGCGTTGACGGGACAGGGGGCACTGAAGCTTTCTTT	TRBD1	NA	TRBJ1-1	TRBV29-1
CATSTWTSGGETQYF	TGTGCCACCAGCACGTGGACTAGCGGGGGAGAGACCCAGTACTTC	TRBD2	once	TRBJ2-5	TRBV15
CASSLQRGSSYNEQFF	TGTGCCAGCAGCTTGCAGCGGGGTAGCTCCTACAATGAGCAGTTCTTC	TRBD2	NA	TRBJ2-1	TRBV5-4
CASSLGKPYTDTQYF	TGCGCCAGCAGCTTGGGCAAGCCTTACACAGATACGCAGTATTTT	NA	NA	TRBJ2-3	TRBV5-1
CASTGGGGPYEQYF	TGTGCCAGCACCGGGGGGGGTGGGCCCTACGAGCAGTACTTC	TRBD2	NA	TRBJ2-7	TRBV7-8
CASSGGQEVGYGYTF	TGCGCCAGCAGCGGGGGACAAGAGGTTGGCTATGGCTACACCTTC	NA	few	TRBJ1-2	TRBV5-1
CASSPPGTGGLGYTF	TGTGCCAGTAGTCCCCCCGGGACAGGGGGCTTAGGCTACACCTTC	TRBD1	NA	TRBJ1-2	TRBV19
CASSWAGTSPPTQYF	TGCGCCAGCAGCTGGGCCGGGACTAGCCCCCCGACCCAGTACTTC	TRBD2	NA	TRBJ2-5	TRBV4-1
CANLPQGRFQETQYF	TGTGCCAATCTCCCTCAGGGTAGATTCCAAGAGACCCAGTACTTC	NA	once	TRBJ2-5	TRBV2
CASTLTEQGLDYGYTF	TGTGCCAGCACCCTTACTGAACAGGGTTTGGACTATGGCTACACCTTC	NA	few	TRBJ1-2	TRBV7-9
CASSLTGTEAFF	TGTGCCAGCAGCTTGACGGGCACTGAAGCTTTCTTT	NA	NA	TRBJ1-1	TRBV13
CASSNRLQGSSYEQYF	TGTGCCAGCAGCAATCGGTTACAGGGGAGTTCCTACGAGCAGTACTTC	NA	NA	TRBJ2-7	TRBV21-1
CASSLGGRSYEQYF	TGTGCCAGCAGCTTGGGGGGCCGTTCCTACGAGCAGTACTTC	NA	once	TRBJ2-7	TRBV5-4
CASSTSGGRGLETQYF	TGTGCCAGCAGTACTAGCGGGGGCCGGGGTCTGGAGACCCAGTACTTC	TRBD2	NA	TRBJ2-5	TRBV5-4
CSLRENSYEAFF	TGCAGCCTGCGGGAGAATAGCTATGAAGCTTTCTTT	NA	NA	TRBJ1-1	TRBV29-1
CASSPAASGGYEQYF	TGTGCCAGCTCACCAGCCGCTAGCGGGGGTTACGAGCAGTACTTC	TRBD2	NA	TRBJ2-7	TRBV18
CATSRRRGTNAFF	TGTGCCACCAGCAGACGAAGGGGGACGAACGCTTTCTTT	NA	NA	TRBJ1-1	TRBV15
CASSFAGQALSGNGYTF	TGTGCCAGCAGCTTCGCAGGACAGGCCCTCTCGGGGAATGGCTACACCTTC	TRBD1	once	TRBJ1-2	TRBV5-4
CASSESRTPGELFF	TGCGCCAGCAGTGAGTCCAGAACACCCGGGGAGCTGTTTTTT	NA	NA	TRBJ2-2	TRBV10-1
CASSFTGAKNIQYF	TGTGCCAGCAGCTTTACAGGAGCCAAAAACATTCAGTACTTC	NA	few	TRBJ2-4	TRBV5-6
CASRQGGYAETQYF	TGTGCCAGTCGACAAGGGGGTTACGCAGAGACCCAGTACTTC	NA	NA	TRBJ2-5	TRBV7-2
CASSERGGDTQYF	TGTGCCAGCAGTGAACGTGGCGGGGATACGCAGTATTTT	NA	NA	TRBJ2-3	TRBV2
CATSRQGNTEAFF	TGTGCCACCAGCAGACAGGGGAACACTGAAGCTTTCTTT	NA	NA	TRBJ1-1	TRBV15